Each of the 13 T cell receptor beta chains below was sequenced from the same sample in a study of T cell repertoires in cytomegalovirus infection (dated by TCRdb to the late 2010s). Instrument on record: Illumina HiSeq 1500. Clones were called with MiXCR by TCRdb after fastp trimmed the public reads at Q25, and only in-frame beta chains were retained. Rows are combined by CDR3 protein, so each entry shows the most common genes and DNA. A total of roughly 230,000 distinct CDR3 sequences appear in this sample, 22% of them only once. The ten largest clones take up over 15% of the sample. The sample taken for sequencing was CD8+ T cells from PBMCs. The receptors shown here come from a human donor in good health (CMV status not recorded). Some clones in this sample may be carry-over from other donors' samples.

The chain joins TRBV29-1 to TRBJ2-7; 10 bases are shared with TRBD1. CDR3 length: 12 residues. With V trimmed by 7 bases and J by 4 bases, 4 bases remained unmatched. Germline-derived CDR1 and CDR2 are SQVTM and ANQGSEA. The CDR3 nucleotides read TGCAGCGCCGGACAGGGGGTTTACGAGCAGTACTTC. Translation: CSAGQGVYEQYF.

This chain joins TRBV19 and TRBJ2-7; 8 bases map to TRBD1. CDR3 length: 14 residues. Germline CDR1 and CDR2: LNHDA and SQIVND (reference sequence). Trimming removed 5 bases from V and 1 base from J; junction bases left unmatched: 4. The CDR3 is CASSVTGVSYEQYF. The CDR3 nucleotides are TGTGCCAGTAGTGTGACAGGGGTTTCCTACGAGCAGTACTTC.

V usage is TRBV18 and J usage is TRBJ2-6; D not certain. V lost 3 bases, J lost 0 bases, and 15 bases lay in between. The V gene's germline CDR1 is KGHSH and CDR2 LQKENI. This CDR3 is built from 18 residues. The CDR3 is CASSPNGGAPSGANVLTF. The CDR3, as DNA: TGTGCCAGCTCACCTAATGGCGGCGCCCCCTCTGGGGCCAACGTCCTGACTTTC.

The CDR3 DNA sequence: TGCAGTGCAATGGGACAGGGGGCATACGAGCAGTACTTC. Translating it yields CSAMGQGAYEQYF. The chain uses TRBV20-1 and TRBJ2-7; 12 bases agree with TRBD1. The CDR3 contains 13 residues. Germline V gives CDR1 DFQATT, CDR2 SNEGSKA (reference sequence). V lost 6 bases, J lost 4 bases, and 4 bases stayed unmatched.

The chain joins TRBV28 to TRBJ1-6; no clear D. CDR1 MDHEN and CDR2 SYDVKM come from the germline V gene. The CDR3 contains 9 residues. Trimming shortened V by 4 bases and J by 13 bases, and 2 bases separated the two germline ends. The CDR3 region is CASSSPLHF. CDR3 nucleotide sequence: TGTGCCAGCAGTTCGCCCCTCCACTTT.

This sequence joins TRBV2 and TRBJ2-2; D call uncertain. The germline V and J ends were trimmed by 8 bases and 6 bases, with 13 bases remaining between them. CDR3 size: 13 residues. Germline V gives CDR1 SNHLY, CDR2 FYNNEI. The CDR3 region has the DNA TGTGCCAGCGAGGCGGAAAAACCCGGGGAGCTGTTTTTT. Amino acids: CASEAEKPGELFF. Full variable domain (rest looked up from reference TRBV2 and TRBJ2-2): EPEVTQTPSHQVTQMGQEVILRCVPISNHLYFYWYRQILGQKVEFLVSFYNNEISEKSEIFDDQFSVERPDGSNFTLKIRSTKLEDSAMYFCASEAEKPGELFFGEGSRLTVL.

This clonotype occurred a few times. CDR3 nucleotide sequence: TGTGCCAGCAGCAGACTGACCGCGGGGGCTGAAGCTTTCTTT. It specifies CASSRLTAGAEAFF. The chain is built from TRBV13 and TRBJ1-1; possibly TRBD1 for D (5 bases). Germline V gene data show CDR1 as PRHDT and CDR2 as FYEKMQ (reference sequence). The CDR3 has 14 residues. Trimming pared 5 bases from V and 6 bases from J, leaving 16 bases between.

This clonotype came up many times. The chain combines TRBV7-8 with TRBJ2-7; D is ambiguous. The V gene lost 0 bases and the J gene lost 4 bases, with 7 bases spanning the gap. Germline V CDR1 and CDR2: SGHVS, FQNEAQ. The CDR3 loop spans 13 amino acids. The DNA of the CDR3 is TGTGCCAGCAGCTTAGCCTTAGAATACGAGCAGTACTTC. The encoded protein is CASSLALEYEQYF.

This clonotype was recorded many times. The chain joins TRBV7-9 to TRBJ2-1, with D tentatively TRBD2 (7 bases). The CDR3 is 16 amino acids. The germline CDR1 and CDR2 sequences are SEHNR and FQNEAQ (reference sequence). Trimming left V 7 bases short and J 4 bases short, with 20 bases between. CDR3 in amino acids: CASIHRGGAGYNEQFF. DNA for the CDR3: TGTGCCAGCATCCATAGGGGGGGGGCAGGATACAATGAGCAGTTCTTC. Supplemented by reference TRBV7-9 and TRBJ2-1, the full variable domain reads DTGVSQNPRHKITKRGQNVTFRCDPISEHNRLYWYRQTLGQGPEFLTYFQNEAQLEKSRLLSDRFSAERPKGSFSTLEIQRTEQGDSAMYLCASIHRGGAGYNEQFFGPGTRLTVL.

This chain connects TRBV10-3 to TRBJ1-2; D is unresolved. Germline V CDR1 and CDR2: ENHRY, SYGVKD. Trimming removed 0 bases at V and 6 bases at J, with 23 bases between. This CDR3 contains 18 residues. The CDR3 here is CAISESESGGEGGHGYTF. The CDR3 region has the DNA TGTGCCATCAGTGAGTCCGAGAGTGGCGGGGAAGGTGGGCATGGCTACACCTTC.

This clonotype was seen more than once but under ten times. The chain combines TRBV19 with TRBJ2-1; TRBD1 or TRBD2 may be the D gene (5 bases each). V was cut by 9 bases and J by 6 bases, with 15 bases left in between. Germline V gives CDR1 LNHDA, CDR2 SQIVND (reference sequence). There are 13 residues in the CDR3. CDR3 sequence (DNA): TGTGCCAGCAGAGGGGCCTGGGGCAATGAGCAGTTCTTC. This sequence encodes CASRGAWGNEQFF.

This clonotype has only a few counts. The chain couples TRBV10-3 to TRBJ2-7; tentatively, D is TRBD2 (7 bases). V shed 5 bases and J shed 5 bases, with 16 bases lying between them. Germline CDR1 ENHRY, CDR2 SYGVKD. CDR3 length: 14 amino acids. CDR3 DNA: TGTGCCATCAGTCGAAACCGGGGGGCGGACGAGCAGTACTTC. Translated: CAISRNRGADEQYF.

This clonotype has a count of ten or more. V usage is TRBV28 and J usage is TRBJ2-7; D remains ambiguous. Trimming removed 5 bases at V and 2 bases at J, with 19 bases between. This CDR3 region has 16 residues. CDR1 and CDR2 from the germline V gene are MDHEN and SYDVKM. CDR3 region: CASSMSPNDNTYEQYF. CDR3 bases: TGTGCCAGCAGTATGTCTCCAAACGACAACACCTACGAGCAGTACTTC. The complete variable domain, with remaining parts taken from reference TRBV28 and TRBJ2-7, reads DVKVTQSSRYLVKRTGEKVFLECVQDMDHENMFWYRQDPGLGLRLIYFSYDVKMKEKGDIPEGYSVSREKKERFSLILESASTNQTSMYLCASSMSPNDNTYEQYFGPGTRLTVT.